Following are 21 T cell receptor beta chains from one sample sequenced in a study of OX40 agonist ivuxolimab in advanced cancers. The method was immunoSEQ multiplex PCR; TCRdb's version includes in-frame clones alone and lacks a portion of them. The repertoire has about 82,000 clones, about 91% of them found once; the top ten carry under 3%. Sample: CD4+ or CD8+ T cells sorted from blood, taken in a trial of the OX40 agonist ivuxolimab. These receptor sequences come from an adult with an advanced solid tumor such as melanoma, head and neck, liver or kidney cancer.

The V gene is TRBV30, the J gene TRBJ2-7, with 10 bases aligning to TRBD2. Germline CDR1 is GTSNPN and CDR2 is SVGIG (reference sequence). CDR3 length equals 15 residues. V shed 0 bases and J 6 bases; nucleotides not matched to a gene: 8. Here the CDR3 DNA reads TGTGCCTGGAGTGTACTGGTGCGGACTAGCGGCGAGCAGTACTTC. Its translation is CAWSVLVRTSGEQYF.

The genes are TRBV29-1 and TRBJ2-3; D not certain. The germline CDR1 and CDR2 sequences are SQVTM and ANQGSEA. V was cut by 4 bases and J by 0 bases, with 8 bases left in between. This CDR3 is 13 amino acids long. The CDR3 loop reads CSVARRSTDTQYF. CDR3 coding DNA: TGCAGCGTTGCTCGGCGAAGCACAGATACGCAGTATTTT.

V gene TRBV29-1 combines with J gene TRBJ2-1, with D perhaps matching TRBD1 (5 bases). Germline V CDR1 and CDR2: SQVTM, ANQGSEA. CDR3 size: 12 residues. V shed 2 bases and J shed 3 bases, with 5 bases lying between them. This chain's CDR3 is CSVEQGYNEQFF. The DNA of the CDR3 is TGCAGCGTTGAACAGGGCTACAATGAGCAGTTCTTC.

This sequence joins TRBV28 and TRBJ1-2; 11 nucleotides align to TRBD1. Looked up from germline, CDR1 is MDHEN and CDR2 is SYDVKM. V shed 6 bases, J shed 2 bases, and the junction held 8 bases outside the gene matches. There are 16 residues in the CDR3. The CDR3 sequence: CASRGQGDTLNYGYTF. The CDR3 nucleotides are TGTGCCAGCAGGGGACAGGGGGATACCCTAAACTATGGCTACACCTTC.

J is TRBJ2-1 and V is TRBV30, with a tentative D call TRBD2 (6 bases). Trimming shortened V by 4 bases and J by 4 bases, and 8 bases separated the two germline ends. Germline values: CDR1 GTSNPN, CDR2 SVGIG (reference sequence). This CDR3 has 12 residues. The CDR3: CAWNRGYNEQFF. The CDR3 region has the DNA TGTGCCTGGAATCGGGGGTACAATGAGCAGTTCTTC.

The rearrangement joins TRBV18 to TRBJ2-3; a possible D gene is TRBD1 (7 bases). This CDR3 spans 13 amino acids. With 5 bases removed from V and 8 bases from J, the gap between germline ends came to 14 bases. CDR1 and CDR2 (germline): KGHSH, LQKENI. Written as DNA, the CDR3 is TGTGCCAGCTCAGCTCCCCAGGGGGGTACGCAGTATTTT. The encoded protein is CASSAPQGGTQYF.

The gene calls are TRBV6-5 and TRBJ1-4; a weak D match, TRBD1 (6 bases). The V end lost 6 bases, the J end lost 0 bases, and 8 bases lay between the germline ends. The CDR3 runs to 14 residues. The germline V gene has CDR1 MNHEY and CDR2 SVGAGI. Written as DNA, the CDR3 is TGTGCCAGCAGGGGGACAACAACTAATGAAAAACTGTTTTTT. It is translated as CASRGTTTNEKLFF.

Worth noting for this clone: A read error may produce the germline difference seen at one junction end. The rearrangement joins TRBV2 to TRBJ2-4; D is undetermined. Germline CDR1 and CDR2: SNHLY and FYNNEI. The CDR3 sequence is 14 residues long. The CDR3 nucleotides read TGTGCCAGCAGGGAAGGTCTAACCAAAAACATTCAGTACTTC. This gives the protein CASREGLTKNIQYF.

The chain uses TRBV7-8 and TRBJ2-6, with 11 bases aligning to TRBD2. Germline-derived CDR1 and CDR2 are SGHVS and FQNEAQ. V shed 5 bases and J 4 bases; nucleotides not matched to a gene: 4. CDR3 size: 16 residues. Here the CDR3 reads CASSILAGAGANVLTF. CDR3 sequence (DNA): TGTGCCAGCAGCATACTAGCGGGAGCAGGGGCCAACGTCCTGACTTTC.

In DNA, the CDR3 is TGTGCCAGTAGTATCGACATTCGGCCCCAGCATTTT. It codes for CASSIDIRPQHF. The chain employs TRBV19 and TRBJ1-5; no clear D gene. This CDR3 has 12 residues. CDR1 LNHDA and CDR2 SQIVND come from the germline V gene (reference sequence). Between the trimmed V and J ends, which lost 3 bases and 9 bases, there was a span of 9 bases.

The chain is built from TRBV18 and TRBJ1-1, with D possibly being TRBD1 (5 bases). This CDR3 region has 14 residues. In germline, CDR1 is KGHSH, CDR2 LQKENI. V lost 0 bases and J lost 11, with 16 bases in between. CDR3: CASSPPNSWKGAFF. CDR3 nucleotides: TGTGCCAGCTCACCACCGAACAGCTGGAAGGGGGCTTTCTTT.

The chain employs TRBV10-3 and TRBJ1-1; a possible D gene is TRBD1 (6 bases). The V end was cut by 0 bases, the J end by 4 bases, with 9 bases between. From germline, CDR1 is ENHRY and CDR2 SYGVKD. This CDR3 contains 14 residues. CDR3 nucleotides: TGTGCCATCAGTGAGTCGAAGGGGGTCACTGAAGCTTTCTTT. Translation: CAISESKGVTEAFF.

CDR3 region: CASSPRAWTGGVTEAFF. The CDR3 nucleotides read TGTGCCAGCTCACCACGGGCCTGGACAGGGGGAGTCACTGAAGCTTTCTTT. The chain uses TRBV18 and TRBJ1-1, with 10 bases fitting TRBD1. This CDR3 spans 17 amino acids. The V segment lost 1 base and the J segment 4 bases; nucleotides outside the gene matches: 9. Germline V CDR1 and CDR2: KGHSH, LQKENI.

V and J are TRBV5-8 and TRBJ2-2; D unclear. The CDR3 has 12 residues. Trimming pared 4 bases from V and 7 bases from J, leaving 8 bases between. From germline, CDR1 is SGHTS and CDR2 YDEGEE. The CDR3 loop reads CASSDGFGELFF. In DNA, the CDR3 is TGTGCCAGCAGCGATGGATTCGGGGAGCTGTTTTTT.

The genes are TRBV7-6 and TRBJ2-5; 7 nucleotides line up with TRBD1. The germline CDR1 and CDR2 sequences are SGHVS and FNYEAQ. This CDR3 spans 15 amino acids. J was trimmed by 3 bases and V by 4 bases; bases with no gene match: 8. CDR3 region: CASSSQGQSKETQYF. The CDR3 DNA reads as TGTGCCAGCAGCTCGCAGGGACAGTCTAAAGAGACCCAGTACTTC.

The CDR3 loop is CASSLYTGGPGTGELFF. DNA of the CDR3: TGCGCCAGCAGCTTGTATACGGGAGGGCCAGGAACCGGGGAGCTGTTTTTT. The chain has TRBV5-1 and TRBJ2-2, with TRBD2 matching 8 bases. This CDR3 comprises 17 residues. The germline CDR1 and CDR2 sequences are SGHRS and YFSETQ. The J segment lost 5 bases and the V segment lost 1 base, leaving 10 bases of the junction unmatched.

This chain uses TRBV7-2 with TRBJ2-1, with D uncertain. The CDR3 has 11 amino acids. Trimming took 2 bases from V and 10 from J, leaving 6 bases between them. CDR1 is SGHTA and CDR2 is FQGNSA in the germline V gene. The CDR3 sequence is CASSLKVEQFF. The DNA of the CDR3 is TGTGCCAGCAGCTTAAAGGTAGAGCAGTTCTTC. The full variable domain, its missing parts supplied by reference TRBV7-2 and TRBJ2-1, is GAGVSQSPSNKVTEKGKDVELRCDPISGHTALYWYRQSLGQGLEFLIYFQGNSAPDKSGLPSDRFSAERTGGSVSTLTIQRTQQEDSAVYLCASSLKVEQFFGPGTRLTVL.

This sequence joins TRBV6-5 and TRBJ1-1; D gene unclear. Trimming cost V 6 bases and J 0 bases, with 11 bases left between them. The CDR3 is made up of 14 amino acids. CDR1 and CDR2 from the germline V gene are MNHEY and SVGAGI. The CDR3 sequence: CASSRAGMNTEAFF. CDR3 nucleotides: TGTGCCAGCAGCCGTGCGGGGATGAACACTGAAGCTTTCTTT.

V usage is TRBV28 and J usage is TRBJ1-1; no firm D call. This CDR3 is built from 19 residues. V lost 7 bases and J lost 5, with 32 bases in between. Germline-derived CDR1 and CDR2 are MDHEN and SYDVKM. In nucleotides, the CDR3 is TGTGCCAGCACTCTATTAGCTGCGGGAAGACCCCTAACGAAGACTGAAGCTTTCTTT. Translated: CASTLLAAGRPLTKTEAFF.

The chain employs TRBV5-1 and TRBJ2-1; 9 bases map to TRBD2. This CDR3 is 13 amino acids long. J lost 7 bases, V lost 4 bases, and 3 bases had no gene match. In germline, CDR1 is SGHRS, CDR2 YFSETQ. The CDR3 spells CASSQGLANEQFF. DNA for the CDR3: TGCGCCAGCAGCCAGGGACTAGCAAATGAGCAGTTCTTC. The variable domain in full, completed from reference TRBV5-1 and TRBJ2-1, reads KAGVTQTPRYLIKTRGQQVTLSCSPISGHRSVSWYQQTPGQGLQFLFEYFSETQRNKGNFPGRFSGRQFSNSRSEMNVSTLELGDSALYLCASSQGLANEQFFGPGTRLTVL.

This sequence joins TRBV27 and TRBJ2-1; no reliable D call. Trimming cost V 8 bases and J 4 bases, with 12 bases left between them. The length of the CDR3 is 13 residues. Per the germline V gene, CDR1 is MNHEY and CDR2 is SMNVEV (reference sequence). The CDR3 region has the DNA TGTGCCAGCGGCCAGCCAGGTTACAATGAGCAGTTCTTC. This encodes CASGQPGYNEQFF.